These 16 T cell receptor beta chains originate from one sample sequenced in a study of blood T cell repertoires in COVID-19. Sequencing was performed with immunoSEQ multiplex PCR; in TCRdb, only in-frame clones are kept and a portion is missing. The profile shows approximately 180,000 clones, 70% to 90% of them singletons. The sample taken for sequencing was peripheral blood. These receptors came from an elderly woman with acute or convalescent COVID-19.

This clone showed up many times. The chain employs TRBV6-4 and TRBJ2-2; D is uncertain. Trimming removed 4 bases at V and 9 bases at J, with 18 bases between. Germline V CDR1 and CDR2: MRHNA, SNTAGT. There are 15 residues in the CDR3. CDR3 sequence reads: CASSVDPANARELFF. The CDR3 bases are TGTGCCAGCAGTGTAGATCCCGCCAACGCCAGGGAGCTGTTTTTT.

This chain connects TRBV7-9 to TRBJ2-3; TRBD2 matches at 10 bases. This CDR3 region has 18 residues. Germline loops: CDR1 SEHNR, CDR2 FQNEAQ (reference sequence). With 5 bases clipped from V and 3 bases from J, the junction kept 14 bases outside the gene matches. Here the CDR3 reads CASSPRPASGSGTDTQYF. The DNA for the CDR3 is TGTGCCAGCAGCCCGCGGCCGGCTAGCGGGAGCGGTACAGATACGCAGTATTTT.

The CDR3: CASSQGPTGTHTIYF. The CDR3 DNA sequence: TGTGCCAGCAGCCAAGGACCGACAGGAACCCACACCATATATTTT. This sequence joins TRBV3-1 (or the pseudogene TRBV3-2) and TRBJ1-3; D is possibly TRBD1 (6 bases). This CDR3 is 15 amino acids long. Trimming removed 1 base from V and 8 bases from J, with 15 bases in between. Germline V CDR1 and CDR2: LGHDT, YNNKEL (reference sequence).

This chain connects TRBV7-2 to TRBJ2-7, with TRBD2 matching 8 bases. The CDR3 has 16 residues. Germline V gives CDR1 SGHTA, CDR2 FQGNSA. V was clipped by 5 bases and J by 2 bases; unmatched bases: 11. The CDR3 spells CASSPLRTSRAYEQYF. In nucleotides, the CDR3 is TGTGCCAGCAGCCCACTTAGGACTAGCCGGGCCTACGAGCAGTACTTC.

The V gene is TRBV25-1, the J gene TRBJ1-4; the match to TRBD1 covers 7 bases. The CDR3 spans 17 residues. CDR1 is MGHDK, CDR2 SYGVNS, per germline. J gave up 5 bases and V 0 bases, and 9 bases lay outside the gene matches. CDR3 sequence (DNA): TGTGCCAGCAGTGAATATGGGGGACAGCCAAAGAATGAAAAACTGTTTTTT. Its protein is CASSEYGGQPKNEKLFF.

The J gene is TRBJ2-5, the V gene TRBV5-4; the match to TRBD2 covers 11 bases. This CDR3 has 16 residues. The germline CDR1 and CDR2 sequences are SGHNT and YYREEE (reference sequence). With V trimmed by 4 bases and J by 5 bases, 10 bases remained unmatched. The DNA for the CDR3 is TGTGCCAGCAGCCCAGGTAGCGGGAGGGCCGCGGAGACCCAGTACTTC. Amino acid sequence: CASSPGSGRAAETQYF. Combining the CDR3 with reference TRBV5-4 and TRBJ2-5 gives the whole variable domain ETGVTQSPTHLIKTRGQQVTLRCSSQSGHNTVSWYQQALGQGPQFIFQYYREEENGRGNFPPRFSGLQFPNYSSELNVNALELDDSALYLCASSPGSGRAAETQYFGPGTRLLVL.

The chain is built from TRBV29-1 and TRBJ2-7; D perhaps matches TRBD1 (7 bases). V lost 4 bases and J lost 3, with 13 bases in between. Germline loops: CDR1 SQVTM, CDR2 ANQGSEA. This CDR3 is 13 amino acids long. The CDR3 sequence is CSVVGQGGYEQYF. The CDR3 DNA follows: TGCAGCGTTGTAGGGCAGGGGGGCTACGAGCAGTACTTC.

The chain couples TRBV7-3 to TRBJ1-6; maybe TRBD1 (5 bases). The V end was cut by 5 bases, the J end by 0 bases, with 8 bases between. The CDR3 totals 15 residues. Germline V gives CDR1 SGHTA, CDR2 FQGTGA. The CDR3 DNA sequence: TGTGCCAGCAGCGAAACAGGCTCCTATAATTCACCCCTCCACTTT. Translated, it gives CASSETGSYNSPLHF.

CDR3 loop: CASSPLISGGTTDTQYF. DNA for the CDR3: TGTGCCAGCTCACCTTTGATAAGCGGGGGGACCACAGATACGCAGTATTTT. The chain carries TRBV18 and TRBJ2-3; 9 bases agree with TRBD2. CDR1 and CDR2 (germline): KGHSH, LQKENI. This CDR3 has 17 amino acids. J was trimmed by 2 bases and V by 3 bases; bases with no gene match: 9. Full variable domain (missing parts from reference TRBV18 and TRBJ2-3): NAGVMQNPRHLVRRRGQEARLRCSPMKGHSHVYWYRQLPEEGLKFMVYLQKENIIDESGMPKERFSAEFPKEGPSILRIQQVVRGDSAAYFCASSPLISGGTTDTQYFGPGTRLTVL.

The J gene is TRBJ1-3, the V gene TRBV7-9; D is undetermined. The CDR3 consists of 13 residues. V lost 3 bases and J lost 4, with 7 bases in between. The germline V gene encodes CDR1 SEHNR and CDR2 FQNEAQ (reference sequence). CDR3 DNA sequence: TGTGCCAGCAGCTTGGACTTCGGAAACACCATATATTTT. Protein sequence: CASSLDFGNTIYF.

This clone was recorded a few times. V usage is TRBV7-3 and J usage is TRBJ2-1; the match to TRBD1 covers 9 bases. With 5 bases clipped from V and 9 bases from J, the junction kept 2 bases outside the gene matches. CDR1 SGHTA and CDR2 FQGTGA come from the germline V gene. The CDR3 is 12 residues long. CDR3: CASSQGQGEQFF. CDR3 bases: TGTGCCAGCAGCCAGGGACAGGGTGAGCAGTTCTTC.

The rearrangement links TRBV10-1 to TRBJ2-1; D perhaps matches TRBD1 (6 bases). V was pared by 3 bases and J by 8 bases, with 11 bases between. Germline CDR1 and CDR2: WNHNN and SYGVQD (reference sequence). The length of the CDR3 is 13 residues. CDR3 region: CASSDNGGHEQFF. CDR3 nucleotides: TGCGCCAGCAGTGATAATGGGGGCCATGAGCAGTTCTTC.

This chain connects TRBV4-1 to TRBJ2-7; 9 nucleotides line up with TRBD2. Germline loops: CDR1 MGHRA, CDR2 YSYEKL. V trimming: 0 bases; J trimming: 8 bases; junction bases outside the gene matches: 8. The CDR3 is 15 residues long. The CDR3 sequence: CASSQDEAGGPQQYF. The CDR3 region has the DNA TGCGCCAGCAGCCAAGACGAAGCGGGAGGCCCGCAGCAGTACTTC.

The sample holds a few counts of this clone. V usage is TRBV9 and J usage is TRBJ1-2; D unclear. The CDR3 contains 14 residues. Between the trimmed V and J ends, which lost 0 bases and 7 bases, there was a span of 13 bases. The germline CDR1 and CDR2 sequences are SGDLS and YYNGEE. As DNA, the CDR3 is TGTGCCAGCAGCGTAGCCCACACGATTGTTGGCTACACCTTC. Residues: CASSVAHTIVGYTF. The full variable domain, completed using reference TRBV9 and TRBJ1-2, is DSGVTQTPKHLITATGQRVTLRCSPRSGDLSVYWYQQSLDQGLQFLIQYYNGEERAKGNILERFSAQQFPDLHSELNLSSLELGDSALYFCASSVAHTIVGYTFGSGTRLTVV.

The chain has TRBV11-2 and TRBJ2-7, with D perhaps matching TRBD2 (5 bases). The CDR3 runs to 16 residues. V was pared by 2 bases and J by 2 bases, with 16 bases between. CDR1 SGHAT and CDR2 FQNNGV come from the germline V gene. The CDR3 protein is CASSLLAGTRAYEQYF. As DNA, the CDR3 is TGTGCCAGCAGCTTACTAGCTGGAACGCGAGCCTACGAGCAGTACTTC.

The V and J genes are TRBV27 and TRBJ1-6, with D unclear. CDR3 length: 18 amino acids. CDR1 MNHEY and CDR2 SMNVEV come from the germline V gene (reference sequence). V was cut by 4 bases and J by 7 bases, with 23 bases left in between. The CDR3, as DNA: TGTGCCAGCAGTTCACTACAAGCCCGACCGGCCGGGAATTCACCCCTCCACTTT. It yields the protein CASSSLQARPAGNSPLHF.